One and the same sample provided the 18 T cell receptor beta chains below, sequenced in a study of Graves' ophthalmopathy and Graves' hyperthyroidism. As the template, RNA transcripts were used to amplify TCR beta CDR3 regions. First-round RT-PCR used HTBI primers; second-round multiplex PCR followed. TCRdb re-called the multiplex PCR reads through MiXCR, storing one row per CDR3 protein. The sample includes about 410,000 distinct CDR3 sequences, roughly 18% seen only once; the top ten take around 1.6%. Sequenced: peripheral blood. Receptors were obtained from a woman aged 18-30 years with Graves' ophthalmopathy.

This clonotype has a handful of counts. The gene calls are TRBV27 and TRBJ2-7; TRBD2 agrees at 10 bases. CDR1 is MNHEY and CDR2 is SMNVEV in the germline V gene (reference sequence). J lost 4 bases, V lost 6 bases, and 9 bases had no gene match. The CDR3 covers 15 residues. The CDR3 is CASSPVSSGSYEQYF. The CDR3 coding sequence is TGTGCCAGCAGCCCGGTATCTAGCGGGAGTTACGAGCAGTACTTC.

This clonotype occurred many times. This chain joins TRBV20-1 and TRBJ2-4; D remains ambiguous. The CDR3 covers 15 residues. V lost 5 bases, J lost 0 bases, and 14 bases lay in between. Germline CDR1 and CDR2: DFQATT and SNEGSKA (reference sequence). This chain's CDR3 is CSACFPGVAKNIQYF. CDR3 nucleotide sequence: TGCAGTGCTTGTTTCCCTGGCGTAGCCAAAAACATTCAGTACTTC.

The chain employs TRBV12-3 or TRBV12-4 and TRBJ1-5, with 7 positions matching TRBD1. The CDR3 runs to 14 residues. V gave up 6 bases and J gave up 7 bases; unmatched junction bases: 9. The CDR3 is CASRETGFGQPQHF. The CDR3 DNA sequence: TGTGCCAGCAGAGAGACAGGGTTCGGGCAGCCCCAGCATTTT.

This clonotype has ten or more counts. The V and J genes are TRBV7-2 and TRBJ1-5, with unresolved D. The germline V and J ends were trimmed by 3 bases and 3 bases, with 12 bases remaining between them. The CDR3 extends over 15 amino acids. CDR1 is SGHTA, CDR2 FQGNSA, per germline. CDR3 region: CASSLVRGNNQPQHF. The CDR3 bases are TGTGCCAGCAGCTTGGTTCGCGGTAACAATCAGCCCCAGCATTTT. The whole variable domain, remainder taken from reference TRBV7-2 and TRBJ1-5, is GAGVSQSPSNKVTEKGKDVELRCDPISGHTALYWYRQSLGQGLEFLIYFQGNSAPDKSGLPSDRFSAERTGGSVSTLTIQRTQQEDSAVYLCASSLVRGNNQPQHFGDGTRLSIL.

V is TRBV29-1 and J is TRBJ2-5; D tentatively reads TRBD1 or TRBD2 (6 bases each). V was clipped by 6 bases and J by 2 bases, with 13 bases between them. The germline V gene encodes CDR1 SQVTM and CDR2 ANQGSEA. This CDR3 is 13 amino acids long. This CDR3 is CSVPRGGQETQYF. In DNA form, the CDR3 reads TGCAGCGTCCCCAGGGGAGGTCAAGAGACCCAGTACTTC. Using reference TRBV29-1 and TRBJ2-5 for the parts outside the CDR3, the full variable domain is SAVISQKPSRDICQRGTSLTIQCQVDSQVTMMFWYRQQPGQSLTLIATANQGSEATYESGFVIDKFPISRPNLTFSTLTVSNMSPEDSSIYLCSVPRGGQETQYFGPGTRLLVL.

This clonotype appeared a single time. The chain uses TRBV28 and TRBJ1-3; D unresolved. CDR1 and CDR2 (germline): MDHEN, SYDVKM. The CDR3 is 13 amino acids. The germline V and J ends were trimmed by 8 bases and 0 bases, with 8 bases remaining between them. The CDR3 spells CASGLNSGNTIYF. CDR3 in DNA: TGTGCCAGCGGATTAAACTCTGGAAACACCATATATTTT.

This clonotype was observed at least ten times. V gene TRBV6-5 combines with J gene TRBJ1-1; D uncertain. V lost 7 bases and J 4 bases, leaving 13 bases between the germline ends. CDR1 and CDR2 (germline): MNHEY, SVGAGI. The CDR3 is made up of 13 amino acids. Here the CDR3 reads CASIREVGTEAFF. Written as DNA, the CDR3 is TGTGCCAGCATTAGGGAGGTAGGCACTGAAGCTTTCTTT.

This clonotype was detected ten times or more. The V call is TRBV7-9, the J call TRBJ2-5; weak D call: TRBD2 (6 bases). Germline loops: CDR1 SEHNR, CDR2 FQNEAQ (reference sequence). The CDR3 spans 15 residues. V lost 6 bases to trimming and J lost 5 bases, with 19 bases between them. The CDR3 DNA reads TGTGCCAGCAGTCAGGCCCTCGGGGCGGGGGAGACCCAGTACTTC. This sequence encodes CASSQALGAGETQYF. The full variable domain, rest sourced from reference TRBV7-9 and TRBJ2-5, is DTGVSQNPRHKITKRGQNVTFRCDPISEHNRLYWYRQTLGQGPEFLTYFQNEAQLEKSRLLSDRFSAERPKGSFSTLEIQRTEQGDSAMYLCASSQALGAGETQYFGPGTRLLVL.

This clonotype was observed at least ten times. In nucleotides, the CDR3 is TGTGCCAGCAGGGAACAGGGGGCCTATGGCTACACCTTC. It yields the protein CASREQGAYGYTF. This chain uses TRBV27 with TRBJ1-2; 9 nucleotides align to TRBD1. V was pared by 6 bases and J by 4 bases, with 3 bases of the junction left unmatched. Germline CDR1 reads MNHEY; CDR2 reads SMNVEV (reference sequence). CDR3 size: 13 residues.

The V and J genes are TRBV6-5 and TRBJ2-7; TRBD1 matches at 8 bases. CDR3 length: 15 amino acids. Germline loops: CDR1 MNHEY, CDR2 SVGAGI. Trimming at V came to 0 bases and at J to 3 bases, leaving 4 bases not matched to a gene. CDR3 coding DNA: TGTGCCAGCAGTTACTCGGGACAGGATGACTACGAGCAGTACTTC. This translates into CASSYSGQDDYEQYF.

This clonotype was seen many times. The gene calls are TRBV4-3 and TRBJ2-5; D not certain. There are 14 residues in the CDR3. The germline V gene has CDR1 LGHNA and CDR2 YSLEER. V was cut by 0 bases and J by 7 bases, with 12 bases left in between. The DNA of the CDR3 is TGCGCCAGCAGCCAAGATCCTTCGGATGGGACCCAGTACTTC. Encoded protein: CASSQDPSDGTQYF.

The table lists this clonotype with many counts. J is TRBJ1-2 and V is TRBV29-1; 9 bases map to TRBD1. This CDR3 has 20 residues. Trimming removed 2 bases from V and 5 bases from J; junction bases left unmatched: 24. Germline V gene lookup returns CDR1 SQVTM and CDR2 ANQGSEA. This CDR3 is CSVESVRTGAIPLRGYGYTF. In DNA, the CDR3 is TGCAGCGTTGAATCGGTGCGGACAGGGGCAATACCACTACGGGGGTATGGCTACACCTTC.

This clonotype was counted ten times or more. The chain has TRBV7-3 and TRBJ2-2, with TRBD2 identical over 12 bases. This CDR3 contains 19 residues. Germline V lookup: CDR1 SGHTA, CDR2 FQGTGA. Unmatched junction bases numbered 13, after V lost 6 bases and J lost 2 bases. CDR3 DNA: TGTGCCAGCAGTCCACGACCCTGGACTAGCGGGATTAACACCGGGGAGCTGTTTTTT. Amino acids: CASSPRPWTSGINTGELFF.

In its sample, this clonotype was seen many times. The CDR3 loop reads CSAGGQGLEAFF. CDR3 in DNA: TGCAGTGCTGGGGGACAAGGACTGGAAGCTTTCTTT. The chain employs TRBV20-1 and TRBJ1-1; D may be TRBD1 (6 bases). The germline V and J ends were trimmed by 5 bases and 8 bases, with 15 bases remaining between them. Germline-derived CDR1 and CDR2 are DFQATT and SNEGSKA (reference sequence). The CDR3 has 12 amino acids.

Ten or more counts support this clonotype. The chain joins TRBV6-5 to TRBJ2-7; possibly TRBD1 or TRBD2 for D (6 bases each). Trimming took off 0 bases at V and 0 bases at J, with 15 bases between the two ends. CDR1 and CDR2 (germline): MNHEY, SVGAGI. The CDR3 loop spans 17 amino acids. This chain's CDR3 is CASSYSVGGTVSYEQYF. DNA of the CDR3: TGTGCCAGCAGTTACTCGGTAGGGGGGACGGTCTCCTACGAGCAGTACTTC.

At least ten counts were recorded for this clonotype. The chain joins TRBV6-1 to TRBJ2-4, with 14 positions matching TRBD2. The ends lost 6 bases at V and 2 bases at J; junction bases unmatched: 3. Germline assignment: CDR1 MNHNS and CDR2 SASEGT. CDR3 length: 16 amino acids. CDR3: CASSGTSGRTKNIQYF. CDR3 sequence (DNA): TGTGCCAGCAGCGGGACTAGCGGGAGAACCAAAAACATTCAGTACTTC.

This chain links TRBV20-1 with TRBJ2-7, with D possibly being TRBD2 (6 bases). CDR1 and CDR2 from the germline V gene are DFQATT and SNEGSKA (reference sequence). V lost 1 base, J lost 2 bases, and 9 bases lay in between. The CDR3 runs 13 residues. CDR3 amino acids: CSARVERAYEQYF. As DNA, the CDR3 is TGCAGTGCTAGAGTCGAGCGGGCCTACGAGCAGTACTTC.

The rearrangement joins TRBV18 to TRBJ2-7; D not certain. V dropped 0 bases and J dropped 4 bases, with 10 bases sitting between them. This CDR3 has 14 residues. Germline values: CDR1 KGHSH, CDR2 LQKENI. The CDR3 loop reads CASSPPSWNYEQYF. CDR3 DNA: TGTGCCAGCTCACCACCAAGCTGGAATTACGAGCAGTACTTC.